The 29 T cell receptor beta chains below all came from one sample that was sequenced in a study of T cell responses to AZD1222 COVID-19 vaccine. Assay used: immunoSEQ multiplex PCR; TCRdb lists only in-frame clones, some missing. This sample has around 80,000 clones, with roughly 90% found just once. Here the sequenced sample was peripheral blood, taken on day 0 of AZD1222 vaccination. The receptor set was obtained from an adult in good health.

This chain uses TRBV6-4 with TRBJ1-3, with D unclear. Trimming cost V 8 bases and J 0 bases, with 23 bases left between them. This CDR3 region has 18 residues. Looked up from germline, CDR1 is MRHNA and CDR2 is SNTAGT. The CDR3 loop is CASGTLQGIGFSGNTIYF. The CDR3, as DNA: TGTGCCAGCGGAACCCTCCAAGGTATAGGGTTCTCTGGAAACACCATATATTTT.

This chain uses TRBV28 with TRBJ1-2; no firm D call. Germline-derived CDR1 and CDR2 are MDHEN and SYDVKM. Between the trimmed V and J ends, which lost 6 bases and 5 bases, there was a span of 13 bases. The CDR3 runs to 13 residues. The CDR3 region has the DNA TGTGCCAGCAGCCTCAATGAAGGGTATGGCTACACCTTC. This translates into CASSLNEGYGYTF.

The chain has TRBV7-5 and TRBJ1-4; the table calls TRBD1, which could not be checked here. TRBV7-5 is a listed pseudogene. The CDR3 has 16 residues. CDR3 sequence (DNA): TGTGCCAGAAGCTTTGCCAGGGGTTGCCCTAATGAAAAACTGTTTTTT. Its translation is CARSFARGCPNEKLFF.

The rearrangement joins TRBV24-1 to TRBJ2-2, with no clear D. This CDR3 is built from 15 residues. The V end lost 4 bases, the J end lost 1 base, and 9 bases lay between the germline ends. The germline V gene has CDR1 KGHDR and CDR2 SFDVKD. Here the CDR3 reads CATSEVKVNTGELFF. The CDR3 DNA sequence: TGTGCCACCAGTGAGGTAAAGGTGAACACCGGGGAGCTGTTTTTT.

This sequence joins TRBV6-5 and TRBJ1-2, with D perhaps matching TRBD1 (6 bases). Trimming removed 4 bases from V and 4 bases from J, with 10 bases in between. Germline assignment: CDR1 MNHEY and CDR2 SVGAGI. This CDR3 has 13 amino acids. The CDR3: CASSSQGSYGYTF. The CDR3 DNA reads as TGTGCCAGCAGTTCACAGGGTAGCTATGGCTACACCTTC.

This chain links TRBV30 with TRBJ1-2; D gene uncertain. Between the trimmed V and J ends, which lost 3 bases and 4 bases, there was a span of 12 bases. This CDR3 is 13 amino acids long. Looked up from germline, CDR1 is GTSNPN and CDR2 is SVGIG (reference sequence). Here the CDR3 reads CAWSPGYLYGYTF. The CDR3 bases are TGTGCCTGGAGCCCCGGGTATCTCTATGGCTACACCTTC.

The chain employs TRBV19 and TRBJ2-2; TRBD1 matches 7 bases. V was clipped by 4 bases and J by 0 bases; unmatched bases: 8. CDR1 is LNHDA and CDR2 is SQIVND in the germline V gene (reference sequence). CDR3 size: 17 residues. The CDR3 here is CASSKTGQRSNTGELFF. CDR3 bases: TGTGCCAGTAGTAAGACGGGACAGCGATCGAACACCGGGGAGCTGTTTTTT.

In this sample, this clone turned up once. This sequence joins TRBV25-1 and TRBJ1-1; TRBD1 matches 8 bases. The ends lost 2 bases at V and 6 bases at J; junction bases unmatched: 8. The CDR3 extends over 15 amino acids. Germline V CDR1 and CDR2: MGHDK, SYGVNS. CDR3 DNA sequence: TGTGCCAGCAGTGAACTGGACAGGGCTGGGGCTGAAGCTTTCTTT. It is translated as CASSELDRAGAEAFF.

A single count supports this clone. V is TRBV19 and J is TRBJ1-2, with D tentatively TRBD1 (6 bases). Germline-derived CDR1 and CDR2 are LNHDA and SQIVND (reference sequence). CDR3 length equals 13 residues. Trimming removed 3 bases from V and 7 bases from J, with 12 bases in between. The CDR3 region is CASSILAGAGYTF. CDR3 nucleotides: TGTGCCAGTAGTATCTTGGCAGGGGCTGGCTACACCTTC.

Concerning this clone itself: At one boundary the junction diverges from the germline segment, which might be a read error. The chain joins TRBV7-7 to TRBJ2-1; 10 bases are a match to TRBD2. The germline CDR1 and CDR2 sequences are SSHAT and FNYEAQ (reference sequence). CDR3 size: 15 residues. In DNA form, the CDR3 reads TGTGCTAGCAGTTTTAGCGGGGGGCCGGACAATGAGCAGTTCTTC. Translating it yields CASSFSGGPDNEQFF. The full variable domain, its missing parts supplied by reference TRBV7-7 and TRBJ2-1, is GAGVSQSPRYKVTKRGQDVTLRCDPISSHATLYWYQQALGQGPEFLTYFNYEAQPDKSGLPSDRFSAERPEGSISTLTIQRTEQRDSAMYRCASSFSGGPDNEQFFGPGTRLTVL.

This clone was detected only once. The chain joins TRBV11-2 to TRBJ2-1; D gene ambiguous. The CDR3 loop spans 13 amino acids. Per the germline V gene, CDR1 is SGHAT and CDR2 is FQNNGV. V lost 0 bases, J lost 10 bases, and 10 bases lay in between. The CDR3 nucleotides are TGTGCCAGCAGCTTAGATAGGTGGAGCGAGCAGTTCTTC. It yields the protein CASSLDRWSEQFF.

The chain joins TRBV20-1 to TRBJ1-2; D unclear. The CDR3 consists of 10 residues. Trimming cost V 5 bases and J 8 bases, with 9 bases left between them. The germline gives CDR1 DFQATT, CDR2 SNEGSKA (reference sequence). The CDR3 bases are TGCAGTGCTGGAGCCTTCGGCTACACCTTC. It is translated as CSAGAFGYTF.

This chain joins TRBV10-2 and TRBJ1-2; 7 bases line up with TRBD1. Germline V lookup: CDR1 WSHSY, CDR2 SAAADI. V shed 0 bases, J shed 5 bases, and the junction held 6 bases outside the gene matches. The CDR3 totals 15 residues. The DNA for the CDR3 is TGCGCCAGCAGTGAGTCGGGACAGTCGAGATATGGCTACACCTTC. It is translated as CASSESGQSRYGYTF.

This chain uses TRBV11-2 with TRBJ2-7; TRBD1 matches 10 bases. After removal of 5 bases from V and 7 bases from J, the junction contained 5 bases not matched to a gene. The CDR3 is 13 amino acids. Germline assignment: CDR1 SGHAT and CDR2 FQNNGV. The CDR3 bases are TGTGCCAGCAGCCAGGGACAGGGGATTGAGCAGTACTTC. This translates into CASSQGQGIEQYF. Complete variable domain (other parts from reference TRBV11-2 and TRBJ2-7): EAGVAQSPRYKIIEKRQSVAFWCNPISGHATLYWYQQILGQGPKLLIQFQNNGVVDDSQLPKDRFSAERLKGVDSTLKIQPAKLEDSAVYLCASSQGQGIEQYFGPGTRLTVT.

The rearrangement joins TRBV28 to TRBJ2-5, with 8 bases identical to TRBD2. The ends lost 0 bases at V and 4 bases at J; junction bases unmatched: 7. CDR1 MDHEN and CDR2 SYDVKM come from the germline V gene. There are 16 residues in the CDR3. The CDR3 coding sequence is TGTGCCAGCAGTTTATGGCGGGGACTAGGCACAGAGACCCAGTACTTC. This gives the protein CASSLWRGLGTETQYF.

This chain links TRBV19 with TRBJ2-3; TRBD2 agrees at 13 bases. Germline V gives CDR1 LNHDA, CDR2 SQIVND (reference sequence). This CDR3 spans 16 amino acids. V shed 6 bases, J shed 2 bases, and the junction held 5 bases outside the gene matches. The chain's CDR3 is CASSQTSGGYTDTQYF. CDR3 nucleotides: TGTGCCAGTAGCCAGACTAGCGGGGGGTACACAGATACGCAGTATTTT.

The chain uses TRBV9 and TRBJ2-1; 12 bases fit TRBD1. The V segment lost 3 bases and the J segment 7 bases; nucleotides outside the gene matches: 8. Germline assignment: CDR1 SGDLS and CDR2 YYNGEE. The CDR3 is 16 residues long. The CDR3: CASSDAGTGGLNEQFF. The CDR3 nucleotides are TGTGCCAGCAGCGATGCCGGGACAGGGGGCTTGAATGAGCAGTTCTTC.

The CDR3 loop reads CASSETGQGNQPQHF. DNA for the CDR3: TGTGCCAGCAGCGAGACAGGGCAGGGCAATCAGCCCCAGCATTTT. The chain uses TRBV9 and TRBJ1-5, with 7 bases identical to TRBD1. In germline, CDR1 is SGDLS, CDR2 YYNGEE. Germline trimming cut 3 bases from V and 2 bases from J; bases unmatched to any gene: 5. There are 15 residues in the CDR3.

This clone was found once. The chain recombines TRBV5-1 with TRBJ2-7; D uncertain. The CDR3 contains 14 residues. Germline loops: CDR1 SGHRS, CDR2 YFSETQ. V was clipped by 0 bases and J by 7 bases, with 14 bases between them. This chain's CDR3 is CASSLGSNSREQYF. The CDR3 nucleotides read TGCGCCAGCAGCTTGGGGTCTAACTCGAGAGAGCAGTACTTC.

This clone was observed a handful of times. V usage is TRBV6-2 or TRBV6-3 and J usage is TRBJ2-5; unclear D gene. Germline V CDR1 and CDR2: MNHEY, SVGEGT. V gave up 5 bases and J gave up 3 bases, with 7 bases separating them. This CDR3 has 12 amino acids. The CDR3 DNA follows: TGTGCCAGCAGTCACCAGGAAGAGACCCAGTACTTC. Translation gives CASSHQEETQYF.

This chain uses TRBV5-1 with TRBJ1-2; no clear D gene. V gave up 4 bases and J gave up 9 bases, with 16 bases separating them. Germline CDR1 reads SGHRS; CDR2 reads YFSETQ. The CDR3 runs 13 residues. CDR3 residues: CASSQDSHRSYTF. As DNA, the CDR3 is TGCGCCAGCAGCCAGGACTCTCATAGGAGCTACACCTTC.

The chain employs TRBV9 and TRBJ2-5; 10 bases fit TRBD2. With 10 bases clipped from V and 6 bases from J, the junction kept 18 bases outside the gene matches. Germline loops: CDR1 SGDLS, CDR2 YYNGEE. The CDR3 consists of 16 residues. The CDR3 region is CARRVGGAGGPQTQYF. CDR3 nucleotide sequence: TGTGCCCGCCGCGTCGGGGGAGCGGGGGGGCCGCAGACCCAGTACTTC. The full variable domain, in which reference TRBV9 and TRBJ2-5 provide the parts outside the CDR3, is DSGVTQTPKHLITATGQRVTLRCSPRSGDLSVYWYQQSLDQGLQFLIQYYNGEERAKGNILERFSAQQFPDLHSELNLSSLELGDSALYFCARRVGGAGGPQTQYFGPGTRLLVL.

The chain carries TRBV19 and TRBJ2-4, with D unresolved. The CDR3 length is 12 residues. CDR1 is LNHDA and CDR2 is SQIVND in the germline V gene (reference sequence). Deletions cut 8 bases from V and 5 bases from J, with 10 bases between. The DNA for the CDR3 is TGTGCCAGTCTAAACACCCAAAACATTCAGTACTTC. Translating it yields CASLNTQNIQYF.

The CDR3 protein is CASGTANQPQHF. CDR3 in DNA: TGTGCCAGCGGGACAGCTAATCAGCCCCAGCATTTT. The V call is TRBV6-6, the J call TRBJ1-5; TRBD1 matches 7 bases. The trim removed 8 bases at V and 4 bases at J, leaving 2 bases unmatched. In germline, CDR1 is MNHNY, CDR2 SVGAGI (reference sequence). The CDR3 is 12 residues long.

This rearrangement joins TRBV20-1 to TRBJ1-5; a possible D gene is TRBD1 (6 bases). The CDR3 consists of 18 residues. Trimming shortened V by 6 bases and J by 5 bases, and 29 bases separated the two germline ends. CDR1 is DFQATT, CDR2 SNEGSKA, per germline (reference sequence). The CDR3 nucleotides are TGCAGTGCCAGTGCGGGGAGGGGGAATAGAATCAAATATCAGCCCCAGCATTTT. It is translated as CSASAGRGNRIKYQPQHF.

This clone was recorded once. The chain is built from TRBV6-2 or TRBV6-3 and TRBJ2-7; D is uncertain. V dropped 0 bases and J dropped 7 bases, with 4 bases sitting between them. Germline lookup yields CDR1 MNHEY and CDR2 SVGEGT. The CDR3 covers 11 residues. CDR3 DNA: TGTGCCAGCAGTTACTCAGGAGAGCAGTACTTC. Protein product: CASSYSGEQYF.

This chain joins TRBV10-3 and TRBJ1-2; D gene uncertain. The CDR3 sequence is 14 residues long. Per the germline V gene, CDR1 is ENHRY and CDR2 is SYGVKD. Trimming left V 0 bases short and J 2 bases short, with 7 bases between. The CDR3 loop is CAISESWQNYGYTF. Here the CDR3 DNA reads TGTGCCATCAGTGAGTCGTGGCAGAACTATGGCTACACCTTC.

The V call is TRBV5-4, the J call TRBJ2-5, with 8 bases aligning to TRBD1. Trimming removed 1 base from V and 5 bases from J; junction bases left unmatched: 7. Germline CDR1 is SGHNT and CDR2 is YYREEE (reference sequence). The CDR3 extends over 15 amino acids. This CDR3 is CASSLKVTGEETQYF. Here the CDR3 DNA reads TGTGCCAGCAGCTTGAAGGTGACAGGGGAGGAGACCCAGTACTTC.

The rearrangement uses TRBV2 and TRBJ2-2, with 9 positions matching TRBD2. CDR3 size: 16 residues. Trimming took 7 bases from V and 6 from J; bases not matched to a gene: 12. Germline assignment: CDR1 SNHLY and CDR2 FYNNEI. CDR3 in DNA: TGTGCCAGCACCTCTATTCGAGCGGGGGGTGCCGGGGAGCTGTTTTTT. This encodes CASTSIRAGGAGELFF.